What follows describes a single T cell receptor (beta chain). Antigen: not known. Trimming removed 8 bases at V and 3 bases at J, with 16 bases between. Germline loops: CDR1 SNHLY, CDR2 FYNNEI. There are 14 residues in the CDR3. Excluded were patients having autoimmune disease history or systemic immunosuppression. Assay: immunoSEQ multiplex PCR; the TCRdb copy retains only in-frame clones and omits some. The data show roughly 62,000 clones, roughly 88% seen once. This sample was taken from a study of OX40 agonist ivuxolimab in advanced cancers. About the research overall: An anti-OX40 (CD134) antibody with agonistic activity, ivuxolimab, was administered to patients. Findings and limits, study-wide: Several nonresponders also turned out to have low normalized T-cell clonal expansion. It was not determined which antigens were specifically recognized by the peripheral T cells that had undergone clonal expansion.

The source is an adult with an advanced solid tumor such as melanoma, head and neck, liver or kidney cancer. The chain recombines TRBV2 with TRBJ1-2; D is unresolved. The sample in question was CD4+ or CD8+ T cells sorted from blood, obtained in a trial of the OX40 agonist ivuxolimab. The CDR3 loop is CASYLGGFDYGYTF. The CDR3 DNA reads TGTGCCAGCTACCTAGGCGGGTTTGACTATGGCTACACCTTC.